This T cell receptor beta chain was profiled in a study of beta chain features in type 1 diabetes. Study details: There were some 100,000,000 sorted cells examined across all samples.

Expressed TCRB transcripts were sequenced because the isolated RNA had all been reverse transcribed beforehand. Repertoires were generated with immunoSEQ multiplex PCR, while TCRdb's copy carries only in-frame clones and drops some. The table includes about 340,000 clones, 13% detected once. Cell sorting via CD45RO/CCR7/CD25/CD127/CD95/CD27 was performed to obtain CD4+ naive, central memory, regulatory and stem cell-like memory cells. All of the sorted populations showed purity greater than 95%. Findings and caveats of the study: Among all four CD4+ subsets, Type 1 diabetes patients had TCRB CDR3s that were moderately but significantly shorter. The naive, central memory and Treg TCRB repertoires of patients appeared to be more similar to one another than those of healthy donors.

CDR1 is GTSNPN and CDR2 is SVGIG in the germline V gene (reference sequence). Trimming removed 3 bases at V and 6 bases at J, with 16 bases between. The CDR3 runs to 14 residues. A word on this clone: Its antigen is undetermined.

The specimen was naive CD4+ T cells from blood. The genes are TRBV30 and TRBJ2-3, with D possibly TRBD2 on 7 matching bases. The clonotype was recovered from a woman aged 18-29 years with type 1 diabetes. The CDR3 sequence: CAWRGGLRRDTQYF. The CDR3, as DNA: TGTGCCTGGAGGGGGGGGCTTAGGAGGGATACGCAGTATTTT. The full variable domain, completed using reference TRBV30 and TRBJ2-3, is SQTIHQWPATLVQPVGSPLSLECTVEGTSNPNLYWYRQAAGRGLQLLFYSVGIGQISSEVPQNLSASRPQDRQFILSSKKLLLSDSGFYLCAWRGGLRRDTQYFGPGTRLTVL.